This T cell receptor (beta chain) is drawn from a study of T cells in Graves' hyperthyroidism and ophthalmopathy (dated by TCRdb to between 2018 and 2020). Study-level background: Peripheral blood samples were taken at initial diagnosis, before any treatment was given. A discovery cohort of about a hundred patients, 43 with Graves' ophthalmopathy and about 60 with stable Graves' hyperthyroidism, was used to find distinguishing TCR V-J signatures. Whether ophthalmopathy could be predicted prospectively was tested in an independent validation cohort made up of about 18 hyperthyroidism patients plus 17 patients who later progressed to ophthalmopathy. The 90 to 100 discovery patients were randomly split 7:3 into training and test sets. Thyroid tissue and blood T-cell repertoires from six Graves' hyperthyroidism patients were also compared in the study. After sampling, hyperthyroidism patients received methimazole starting at 30 mg daily, and ophthalmopathy patients received high-dose intravenous methylprednisolone. The paper reports TCR Vbeta CDR3 sequencing of roughly 140 peripheral blood samples: around 41 ophthalmopathy, under 85 hyperthyroidism and around 17 progressor patients.

A patient counted as having stable Graves' hyperthyroidism if no progression to ophthalmopathy occurred over 18 months of follow-up. Hyperthyroidism patients were newly diagnosed, had a disease duration of under 2 months, and were aged 18 to 65 years. The study excluded patients with uncontrolled infections, other autoimmune diseases, pregnancy or lactation. Diagnoses relied on clinical symptoms, serum thyroxine and TRAb, thyroid ultrasound and orbital computed tomography. PBMCs were isolated from 7.5 to 10 ml of fresh peripheral blood by Ficoll-Paque density gradient centrifugation. Total RNA was extracted using Trizol reagent, and RNA quality was assessed on an Agilent 2100 Bioanalyzer. The table lists this clonotype with a few counts. The clone's antigen remains unknown. No much larger clone is present one base from it, and per-base qualities are unavailable. Looking up the germline V gene yields CDR1 MNHEY and CDR2 SVGAGI. Between the V and J ends, shortened by 0 bases and 2 bases respectively, the junction contains 8 bases. Spanning cysteine to phenylalanine, the CDR3 consists of 14 amino acids. The DNA shown is the 42-base CDR3, in frame from base 1.

Amplification of TCR beta CDR3 regions was carried out from RNA transcripts. The first round of RT-PCR for the TCR CDR3 was performed with the HTBI primer set and the Qiagen OneStep RT-PCR kit. Libraries were constructed in a second round of multiplex PCR, after which size selection and purification were carried out. Paired-end sequencing of the libraries was performed with 100 bp reads on an Illumina HiSeq2000. The source study handled its data this way. Raw data were processed with SOAPnuke, discarding reads with adapters, uncalled bases, mean Phred below 15, or no exact constant-primer or identifier match. High-quality paired reads were merged using COPE v1.2.5, and each unique nucleotide sequence was defined as a clonotype. MiTCR v1.1 was used to align the clonotypes against IMGT TRBV, TRBD and TRBJ reference segments. Only V-J combinations with frequency above 0.0001, covering roughly 99% of repertoires, were analysed. A TCS score was defined as the ratio of F50 (clonal expansion) to E x V (chaos), with BLOSUM62-based TCRdist applied between CDR3 peptides within each V-J. Welch's t-statistics and random forest reduced 450 to 600 V-J features to roughly 13, which were used in a naive Bayes classifier (R e1071). The raw public reads went through TCRdb reprocessing: fastp at Q25, MiXCR clone calling, in-frame beta chains kept. All rows with the same CDR3 protein become a single entry with the most common DNA and genes. The V and J calls were determined by TCRdb, not by the authors. The sample includes about 620,000 distinct CDR3 sequences, with roughly 17% observed a single time. Clones ranked in the top ten supply 3.5% to 4% of the sample.

What the research found in general, with its limitations: No statistical method was used to fix the sample size in advance, and group allocation was not hidden from the investigators. Most expanded thyroid clonotypes (frequency above 0.001) were also found in blood, which suggests that blood repertoires may mirror thyroid immune responses. In validation, the model predicted progression to ophthalmopathy with just under 71% sensitivity and around 72% specificity, a median of about six months before onset. A model built on a 13 V-J signature distinguished ophthalmopathy from stable hyperthyroidism, reaching about 88% sensitivity and around 81% specificity in cross-validation and 80%/75% in testing.

The chain is made from TRBV6-5 and TRBJ2-7; the best D guess is TRBD2, with 5 bases matching. The specimen was blood. The TCR originated in a woman between 25 and 40 years old with Graves' hyperthyroidism. The DNA reads TGTGCCAGCAGTTACTCTAGCGCGACCTACGAGCAGTACTTC. The resulting protein is CASSYSSATYEQYF.